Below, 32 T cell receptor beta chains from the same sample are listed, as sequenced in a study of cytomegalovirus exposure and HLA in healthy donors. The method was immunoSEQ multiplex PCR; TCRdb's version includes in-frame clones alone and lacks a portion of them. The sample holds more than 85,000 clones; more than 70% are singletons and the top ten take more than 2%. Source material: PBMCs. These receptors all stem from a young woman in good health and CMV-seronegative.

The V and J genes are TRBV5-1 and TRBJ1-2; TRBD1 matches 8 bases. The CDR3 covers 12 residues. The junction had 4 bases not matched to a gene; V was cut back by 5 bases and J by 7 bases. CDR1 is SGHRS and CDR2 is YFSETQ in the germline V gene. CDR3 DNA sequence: TGCGCCAGCAGACTGGACAGGGCTGGCTACACCTTC. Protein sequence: CASRLDRAGYTF. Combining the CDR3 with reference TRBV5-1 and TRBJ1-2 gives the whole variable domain KAGVTQTPRYLIKTRGQQVTLSCSPISGHRSVSWYQQTPGQGLQFLFEYFSETQRNKGNFPGRFSGRQFSNSRSEMNVSTLELGDSALYLCASRLDRAGYTFGSGTRLTVV.

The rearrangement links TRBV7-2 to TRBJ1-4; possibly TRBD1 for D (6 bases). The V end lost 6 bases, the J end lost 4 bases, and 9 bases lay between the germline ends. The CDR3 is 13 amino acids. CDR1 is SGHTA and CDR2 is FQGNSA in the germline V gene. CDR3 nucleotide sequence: TGTGCCAGCAGATGGACAGTTAATGAAAAACTGTTTTTT. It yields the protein CASRWTVNEKLFF.

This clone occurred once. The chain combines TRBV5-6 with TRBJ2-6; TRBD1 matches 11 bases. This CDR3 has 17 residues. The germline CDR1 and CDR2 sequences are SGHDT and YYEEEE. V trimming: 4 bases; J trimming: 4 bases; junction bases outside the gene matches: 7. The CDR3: CASSPGQGAPGANVLTF. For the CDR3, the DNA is TGTGCCAGCAGCCCCGGACAGGGGGCGCCCGGGGCCAACGTCCTGACTTTC.

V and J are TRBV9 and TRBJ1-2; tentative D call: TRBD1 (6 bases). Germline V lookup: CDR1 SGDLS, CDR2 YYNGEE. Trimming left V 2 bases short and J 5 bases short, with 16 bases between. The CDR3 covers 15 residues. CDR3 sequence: CASSVRPRGEYGYTF. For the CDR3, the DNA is TGTGCCAGCAGCGTCCGCCCCAGGGGAGAGTATGGCTACACCTTC.

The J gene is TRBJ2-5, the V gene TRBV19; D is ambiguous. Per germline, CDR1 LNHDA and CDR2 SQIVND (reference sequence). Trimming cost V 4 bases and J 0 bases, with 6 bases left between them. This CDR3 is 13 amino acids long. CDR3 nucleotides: TGTGCCAGTAGTACTGTGTACCAAGAGACCCAGTACTTC. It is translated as CASSTVYQETQYF.

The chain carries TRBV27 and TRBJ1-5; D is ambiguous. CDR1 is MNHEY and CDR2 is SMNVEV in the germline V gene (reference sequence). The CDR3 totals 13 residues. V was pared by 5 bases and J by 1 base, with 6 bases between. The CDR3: CASSDTSNQPQHF. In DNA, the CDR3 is TGTGCCAGCAGTGACACAAGCAATCAGCCCCAGCATTTT.

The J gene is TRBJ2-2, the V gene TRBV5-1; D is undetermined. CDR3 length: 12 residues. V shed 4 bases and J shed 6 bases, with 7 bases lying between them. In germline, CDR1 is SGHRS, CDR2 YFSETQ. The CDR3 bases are TGCGCCAGCAGCGAGGAGTCCGGGGAGCTGTTTTTT. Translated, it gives CASSEESGELFF.

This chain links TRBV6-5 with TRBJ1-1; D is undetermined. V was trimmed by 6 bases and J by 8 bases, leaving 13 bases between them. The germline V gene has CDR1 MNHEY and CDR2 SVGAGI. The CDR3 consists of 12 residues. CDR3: CASRHNTGEAFF. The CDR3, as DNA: TGTGCCAGCAGACACAACACGGGGGAAGCTTTCTTT.

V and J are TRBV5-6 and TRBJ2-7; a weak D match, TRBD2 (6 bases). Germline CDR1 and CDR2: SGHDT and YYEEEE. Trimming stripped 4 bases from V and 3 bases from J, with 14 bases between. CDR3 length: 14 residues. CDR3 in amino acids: CASSEGLAIYEQYF. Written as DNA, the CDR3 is TGTGCCAGCAGCGAGGGACTCGCGATCTACGAGCAGTACTTC.

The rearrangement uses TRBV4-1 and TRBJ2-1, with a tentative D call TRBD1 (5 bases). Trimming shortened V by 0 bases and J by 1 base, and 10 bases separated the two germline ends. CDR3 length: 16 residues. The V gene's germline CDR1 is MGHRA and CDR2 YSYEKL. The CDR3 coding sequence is TGCGCCAGCAGCCAAGATCCAACAGGATCCTACAATGAGCAGTTCTTC. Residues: CASSQDPTGSYNEQFF.

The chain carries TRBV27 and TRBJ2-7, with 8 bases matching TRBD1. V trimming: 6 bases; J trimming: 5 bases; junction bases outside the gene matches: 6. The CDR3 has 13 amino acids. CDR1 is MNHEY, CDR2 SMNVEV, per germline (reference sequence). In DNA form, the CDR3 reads TGTGCCAGCAGACGGACAGGGAGGAACGAGCAGTACTTC. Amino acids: CASRRTGRNEQYF.

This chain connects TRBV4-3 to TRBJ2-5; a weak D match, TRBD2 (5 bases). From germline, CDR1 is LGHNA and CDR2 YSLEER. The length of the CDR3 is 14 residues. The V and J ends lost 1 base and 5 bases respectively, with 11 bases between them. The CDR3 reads CASSQGRGGETQYF. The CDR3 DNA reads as TGCGCCAGCAGCCAAGGTCGGGGTGGGGAGACCCAGTACTTC.

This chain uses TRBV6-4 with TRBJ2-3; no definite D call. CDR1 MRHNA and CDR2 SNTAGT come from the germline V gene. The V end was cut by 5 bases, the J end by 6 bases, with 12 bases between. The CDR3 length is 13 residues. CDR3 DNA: TGTGCCAGCAGTCGTAACTATGGTGATACGCAGTATTTT. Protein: CASSRNYGDTQYF.

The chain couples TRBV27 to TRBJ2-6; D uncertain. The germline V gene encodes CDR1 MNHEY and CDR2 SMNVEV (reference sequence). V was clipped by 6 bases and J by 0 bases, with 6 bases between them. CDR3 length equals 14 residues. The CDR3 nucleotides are TGTGCCAGCAGGGCCAACTCTGGGGCCAACGTCCTGACTTTC. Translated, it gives CASRANSGANVLTF.

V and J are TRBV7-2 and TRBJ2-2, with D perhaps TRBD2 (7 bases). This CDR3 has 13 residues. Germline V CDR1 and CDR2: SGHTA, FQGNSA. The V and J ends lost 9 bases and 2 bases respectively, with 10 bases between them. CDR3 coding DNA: TGTGCCAGTGGGGGGGCTAACACCGGGGAGCTGTTTTTT. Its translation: CASGGANTGELFF.

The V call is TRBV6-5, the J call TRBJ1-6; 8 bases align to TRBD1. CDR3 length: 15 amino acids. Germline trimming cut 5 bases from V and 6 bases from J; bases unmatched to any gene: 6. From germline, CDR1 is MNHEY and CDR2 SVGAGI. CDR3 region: CASSRTGGSNSPLHF. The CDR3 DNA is TGTGCCAGCAGTCGAACAGGGGGTTCTAATTCACCCCTCCACTTT.

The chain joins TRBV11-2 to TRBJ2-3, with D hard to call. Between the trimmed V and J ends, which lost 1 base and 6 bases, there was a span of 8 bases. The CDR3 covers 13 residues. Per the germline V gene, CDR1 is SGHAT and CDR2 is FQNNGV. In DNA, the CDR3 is TGTGCCAGCAGCTTAGTAGCTGCGGATACGCAGTATTTT. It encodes CASSLVAADTQYF.

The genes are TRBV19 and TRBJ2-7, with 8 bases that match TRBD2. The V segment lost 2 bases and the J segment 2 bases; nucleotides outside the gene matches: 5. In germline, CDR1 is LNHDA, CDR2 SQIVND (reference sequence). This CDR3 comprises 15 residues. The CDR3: CASSISSGGTYEQYF. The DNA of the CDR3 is TGTGCCAGTAGTATATCCAGCGGGGGAACCTACGAGCAGTACTTC.

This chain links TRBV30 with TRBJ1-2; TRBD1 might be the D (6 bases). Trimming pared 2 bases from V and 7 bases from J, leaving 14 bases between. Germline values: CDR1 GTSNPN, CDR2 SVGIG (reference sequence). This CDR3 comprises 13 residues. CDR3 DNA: TGTGCCTGGAGTAGCGGGGGCGCGGGTGGCTACACCTTC. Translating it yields CAWSSGGAGGYTF.

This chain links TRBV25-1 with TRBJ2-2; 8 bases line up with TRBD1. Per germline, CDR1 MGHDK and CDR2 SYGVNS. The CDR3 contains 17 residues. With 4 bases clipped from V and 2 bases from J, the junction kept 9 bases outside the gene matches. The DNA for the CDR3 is TGTGCCAGCAGTGGGACAGGGCAACCCATAAACACCGGGGAGCTGTTTTTT. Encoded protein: CASSGTGQPINTGELFF.

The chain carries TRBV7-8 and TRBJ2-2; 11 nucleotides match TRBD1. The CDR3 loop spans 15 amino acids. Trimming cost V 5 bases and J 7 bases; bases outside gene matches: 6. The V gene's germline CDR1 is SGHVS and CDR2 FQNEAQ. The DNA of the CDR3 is TGTGCCAGCAGCCATTGGGACAGGGGGAGCGGGGAGCTGTTTTTT. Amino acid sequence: CASSHWDRGSGELFF.

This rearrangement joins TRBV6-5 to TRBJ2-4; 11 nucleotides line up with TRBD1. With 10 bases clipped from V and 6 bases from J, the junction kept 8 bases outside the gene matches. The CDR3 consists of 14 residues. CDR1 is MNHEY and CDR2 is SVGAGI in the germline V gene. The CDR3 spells CATTPGTGGNIQYF. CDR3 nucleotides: TGTGCCACCACCCCCGGGACAGGGGGAAACATTCAGTACTTC.

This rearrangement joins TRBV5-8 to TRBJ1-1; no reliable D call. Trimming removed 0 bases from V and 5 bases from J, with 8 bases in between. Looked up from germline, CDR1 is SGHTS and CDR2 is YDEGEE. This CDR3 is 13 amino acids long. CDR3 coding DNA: TGTGCCAGCAGCTTGGACAGAAGGACTGAAGCTTTCTTT. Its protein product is CASSLDRRTEAFF.

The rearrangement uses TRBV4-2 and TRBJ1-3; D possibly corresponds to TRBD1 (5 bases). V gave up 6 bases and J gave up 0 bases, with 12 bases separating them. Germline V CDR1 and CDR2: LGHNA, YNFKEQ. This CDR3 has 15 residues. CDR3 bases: TGTGCCAGCAGAAGGGGATTGAGCTCTGGAAACACCATATATTTT. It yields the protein CASRRGLSSGNTIYF.

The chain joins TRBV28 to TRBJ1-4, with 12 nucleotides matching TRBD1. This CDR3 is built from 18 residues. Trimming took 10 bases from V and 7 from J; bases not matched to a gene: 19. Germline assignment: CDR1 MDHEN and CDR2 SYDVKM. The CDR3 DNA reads TGTGCCACCGAACCGGGACAGGGGGCCGAAGGATCGACTGAAAAACTGTTTTTT. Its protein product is CATEPGQGAEGSTEKLFF.

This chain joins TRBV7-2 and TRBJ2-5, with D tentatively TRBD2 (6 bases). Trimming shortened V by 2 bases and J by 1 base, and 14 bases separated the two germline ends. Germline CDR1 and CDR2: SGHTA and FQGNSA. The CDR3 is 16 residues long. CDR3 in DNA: TGTGCCAGCAGCTTAAATGTCGGAGGGCTCCAAGAGACCCAGTACTTC. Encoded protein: CASSLNVGGLQETQYF.

CDR3 amino acids: CASSTRTSGDEQFF. The CDR3 DNA reads TGTGCCAGCTCAACTCGGACTAGCGGAGATGAGCAGTTCTTC. The chain employs TRBV18 and TRBJ2-1, with TRBD2 matching 10 bases. The junction had 6 bases not matched to a gene; V was cut back by 5 bases and J by 8 bases. The CDR3 runs to 14 residues. Germline V CDR1 and CDR2: KGHSH, LQKENI.

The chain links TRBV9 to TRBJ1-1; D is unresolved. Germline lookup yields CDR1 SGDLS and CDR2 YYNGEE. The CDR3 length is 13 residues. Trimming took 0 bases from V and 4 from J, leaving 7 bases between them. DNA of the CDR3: TGTGCCAGCAGCGTAGGCTCGGGCACTGAAGCTTTCTTT. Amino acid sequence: CASSVGSGTEAFF. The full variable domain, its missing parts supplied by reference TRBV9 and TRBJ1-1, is DSGVTQTPKHLITATGQRVTLRCSPRSGDLSVYWYQQSLDQGLQFLIQYYNGEERAKGNILERFSAQQFPDLHSELNLSSLELGDSALYFCASSVGSGTEAFFGQGTRLTVV.

This CDR3 is CASSLVGGGGQPQHF. The CDR3 DNA follows: TGTGCCAGCAGCTTAGTCGGGGGGGGCGGGCAGCCCCAGCATTTT. The rearrangement joins TRBV7-8 to TRBJ1-5; D possibly corresponds to TRBD1 (6 bases). This CDR3 has 15 residues. V was pared by 1 base and J by 7 bases, with 14 bases between. Germline assignment: CDR1 SGHVS and CDR2 FQNEAQ.

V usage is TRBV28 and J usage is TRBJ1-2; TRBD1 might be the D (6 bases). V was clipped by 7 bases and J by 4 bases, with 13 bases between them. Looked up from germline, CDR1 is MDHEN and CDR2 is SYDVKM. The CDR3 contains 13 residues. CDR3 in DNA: TGTGCCAGCACCTCTCGGACAGTCTATGGCTACACCTTC. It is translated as CASTSRTVYGYTF.

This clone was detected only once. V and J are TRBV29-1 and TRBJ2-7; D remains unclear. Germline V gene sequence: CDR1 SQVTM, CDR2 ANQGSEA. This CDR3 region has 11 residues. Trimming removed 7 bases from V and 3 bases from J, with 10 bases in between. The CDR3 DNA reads TGCAGCGCACGGCGAGGCTACGAGCAGTACTTC. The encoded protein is CSARRGYEQYF.

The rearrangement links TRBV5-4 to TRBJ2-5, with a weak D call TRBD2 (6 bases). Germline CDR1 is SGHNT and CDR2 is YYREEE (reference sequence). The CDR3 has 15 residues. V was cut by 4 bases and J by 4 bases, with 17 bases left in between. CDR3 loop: CASSGGVMGRETQYF. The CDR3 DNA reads TGTGCCAGCAGCGGAGGGGTTATGGGGCGAGAGACCCAGTACTTC.